This TCR beta chain was recovered during a study of blood T cell repertoires in COVID-19. The overall study: Samples of COVID-19 (acute and convalescent) were obtained from the United States, Italy and Spain.

This clone was recorded once. Trimming stripped 6 bases from V and 4 bases from J, with 18 bases between. From germline, CDR1 is MDHEN and CDR2 SYDVKM. The CDR3 length is 15 residues. In the original workflow: Amplification of reference gene primers provided the estimated nucleated cell counts. The method was immunoSEQ multiplex PCR; TCRdb's version includes in-frame clones alone and lacks a portion of them. The DNA gave D and trimming, while V, J and clone size come from that table. The table lists 300,000 to 350,000 clones, around 87% of them singletons. The receptor was isolated from a woman in her thirties or forties with COVID-19, enrolled during active disease. Sequencing input: peripheral blood. The chain recombines TRBV28 with TRBJ1-1; tentative D call: TRBD1 (5 bases). Written as DNA, the CDR3 is TGTGCCAGCAGAAGAGTTGACAGTGAGAGCACTGAAGCTTTCTTT. Protein: CASRRVDSESTEAFF.